A single T cell receptor (beta chain) is shown here with its context. These data originate in a study of PD-L1 blockade in urothelial cancer. Study at large: Each participant's history included 0 to 3 prior chemotherapy regimens.

Generated by immunoSEQ multiplex PCR, the TCRdb table keeps only in-frame clones and is missing some. The data contain around 100,000 clones, around 90% of them singletons. The V gene's germline CDR1 is SGHTA and CDR2 FQGTGA. Trimming pared 5 bases from V and 1 base from J, leaving 8 bases between. The CDR3 length is 14 residues. Noted time point: pretreatment peripheral blood. The TCR comes from a man between 60 and 75 years old with urothelial cancer. Source: PBMCs, taken around atezolizumab (anti-PD-L1) treatment. The V gene is TRBV7-3, the J gene TRBJ2-2, with D perhaps TRBD2 (5 bases). DNA for the CDR3: TGTGCCAGCAGCCGGGATCAGAACACCGGGGAGCTGTTTTTT. Translating it yields CASSRDQNTGELFF.